These T cell receptor beta chains were read from a single sample in a study of tumor-infiltrating lymphocytes in primary liver carcinoma. TCRdb fed the multiplex PCR reads into MiXCR, producing one record per CDR3 protein. In the table there are about 120,000 distinct CDR3 sequences, around 62% of which are singletons. The sequencing sample was made of liver tumor tissue from sampling region 1. These receptors were collected from a woman in her sixties or seventies with primary liver carcinoma and hepatitis B virus infection. Each CDR3 is given with its conserved first and last residue. D genes are given only for firm matches.

V	length	J	D	CDR3
TRBV10-2	17	TRBJ2-5	TRBD2	CASGEGLVGGGQETQYF
TRBV5-1	15	TRBJ2-4	TRBD2	CASTETSGPKNIQYF
TRBV11-2	16	TRBJ2-1	NA	CASSLLVASGNNEQLF
TRBV29-1	14	TRBJ2-1	TRBD1	CSAGQGLNHNEQFF
TRBV11-2	17	TRBJ2-2	TRBD1	CAISLALQGGTTGELFF
TRBV6-4	12	TRBJ2-7	NA	CASRGQPYEQYF
TRBV5-6	16	TRBJ1-3	NA	CASSSLGTPSGNTIYF
TRBV11-3	15	TRBJ2-3	TRBD2	CARSLGLAGLDKQYF
TRBV6-5	14	TRBJ2-7	NA	CASSSGGDRNEQYF
TRBV11-2	15	TRBJ2-3	TRBD1	CASSPDRVCTDTQYF
TRBV29-1	14	TRBJ1-1	NA	CSVEPGAHDTEAFF
TRBV11-2	13	TRBJ2-3	NA	CTSSLGRGDTQCF
TRBV28	11	TRBJ2-1	TRBD1	CVSSRGTGGFF
TRBV6-5	16	TRBJ2-1	TRBD2	CDSSPPGLAVYNEQFF
TRBV11-2	18	TRBJ1-3	NA	CASSLVPARVSSGNTIYF
TRBV29-1	12	TRBJ2-7	NA	CSVERQPYEQYF
TRBV7-9	15	TRBJ2-1	TRBD1	CGSSLGGLRGNEQFF
TRBV5-4	19	TRBJ2-3	TRBD2	CASNLAGTSGSRLSDTQYF
TRBV5-1	14	TRBJ1-1	TRBD1	CASRGQEALSEAFF
TRBV7-9	13	TRBJ1-2	NA	CTSSLAHDDGYTF
TRBV5-1	14	TRBJ1-2	NA	CASSLGETEVGYTF
TRBV11-1	16	TRBJ2-1	NA	CASSLSRGAGYNEQFF
TRBV7-9	14	TRBJ1-5	NA	CASSLEGAYKPQHF
TRBV11-2	13	TRBJ2-7	NA	CANNLPKAYEQYF
TRBV14	15	TRBJ2-7	TRBD1	CASSLRRTGAYEQYF
TRBV28	16	TRBJ2-3	NA	CASSLSRSGDTDTHYF
TRBV7-8	15	TRBJ2-1	NA	CASSRSETGSYEQFF
TRBV4-2	14	TRBJ2-7	TRBD2	CASSQSGRTYEQCF
TRBV13	15	TRBJ2-4	TRBD1	CASSFRDSNKNIQHF
TRBV29-1	12	TRBJ1-2	NA	CSDYGTAYGYTF
TRBV11-2	15	TRBJ2-2	NA	CASSLSVQGAGELFF
TRBV6-5	15	TRBJ2-5	NA	CANSPMRYYGETQYF
TRBV11-3	17	TRBJ2-1	NA	CASSLYLRSFSYNEQFF
TRBV28	14	TRBJ2-6	NA	CASSEPSGANVLTF
TRBV28	17	TRBJ2-7	NA	CASSLGSDVPRTAGQYF
TRBV28	15	TRBJ2-5	NA	CASSLRGALGETQYF
TRBV11-2	13	TRBJ2-3	NA	CASSLDRYDRHYF
TRBV4-2	16	TRBJ2-7	TRBD2	CARSQVGSGSVHEQYF
TRBV11-3	12	TRBJ2-1	NA	CASSLRYNAQFF
TRBV2	17	TRBJ2-3	NA	CTSSRTGTFGSTDTQYF
TRBV11-2	14	TRBJ2-7	NA	CASSFPGVQYERYF